This T cell receptor beta chain appears in the sequencing data of a study of T cell responses to AZD1222 COVID-19 vaccine. Sequenced by immunoSEQ multiplex PCR; TCRdb stores in-frame clones only, minus some. The table includes roughly 150,000 clones, around 93% detected once. CDR1 is SGHVS and CDR2 is FNYEAQ in the germline V gene. V was pared by 1 base and J by 3 bases, with 16 bases between. The CDR3 totals 17 residues. This receptor was identified in an adult who received the AZD1222 COVID-19 vaccine. Sequences were derived from peripheral blood, sampled 28 days after the second AZD1222 dose. This chain uses TRBV7-6 with TRBJ1-5, with D uncertain. This chain's CDR3 is CASSLERFLRSNQPQHF. In DNA form, the CDR3 reads TGTGCCAGCAGCTTAGAGCGGTTCCTGCGCTCCAATCAGCCCCAGCATTTT. The full variable domain, in which reference TRBV7-6 and TRBJ1-5 provide the parts outside the CDR3, is GAGVSQSPRYKVTKRGQDVALRCDPISGHVSLYWYRQALGQGPEFLTYFNYEAQQDKSGLPNDRFSAERPEGSISTLTIQRTEQRDSAMYRCASSLERFLRSNQPQHFGDGTRLSIL.